This T cell receptor beta chain originates from a study of blood T cell repertoires in COVID-19. Across the study: Nucleic acid was either cDNA or gDNA, and it came from T cells, B-cell-depleted T cells, or PBMCs.

Enrolled through a virtual design, the participants were between 18 and 89 years of age and came from fewer than 30 US areas. Grouping used clinical history reported by participants in a survey and questionnaire. The V gene's germline CDR1 is KGHSH and CDR2 LQKENI. V was trimmed by 2 bases and J by 7 bases, leaving 14 bases between them. CDR3 length equals 14 residues. Sequencing was performed with immunoSEQ multiplex PCR; in TCRdb, only in-frame clones are kept and a portion is missing. The sample has some 270,000 clones; about 90% are singletons. The chain joins TRBV18 to TRBJ1-2, with D possibly being TRBD1 (5 bases). Material for sequencing was PBMCs or T cells enriched from blood (not recorded which). The clonotype originates from a middle-aged woman who had been exposed to COVID-19. The CDR3: CASSPGRGAGGYTF. As DNA, the CDR3 is TGTGCCAGCTCACCAGGGAGGGGCGCAGGTGGCTACACCTTC.